These T cell receptor beta chains were read from a single sample in a study of shared clonotypes between healthy human individuals. Here immunoSEQ multiplex PCR was the method, and the copy in TCRdb shows in-frame clones only, minus some. In the table there are 1,400,000 or so clones, around 98.5% of which are singletons. The specimen was naive CD4+ T cells sorted from blood. The source is a man aged 30-40 years in good health. The conserved cysteine and the conserved F or W are not part of the CDR3 here. The D gene is left open where the match is weak. Clone size appears in some rows only: once, few, many, or a class for an expanded clone.

TRBD2 | TRBJ2-7 | TRBV27 | NA | 11 | ASSGLAGYEQY
NA | TRBJ1-4 | TRBV4-1 | NA | 13 | ASSLPGQIGEKLF
NA | TRBJ2-2 | TRBV29-1 | NA | 11 | SVEGPRAGELF
NA | TRBJ1-2 | TRBV7-9 | NA | 12 | ASSSIGPNETQA
TRBD1 | TRBJ2-7 | TRBV18 | NA | 12 | ASSPTGGTYEQY
TRBD1 | TRBJ1-2 | TRBV29-1 | NA | 12 | SGLLRQGALGYT
NA | TRBJ2-7 | TRBV30 | NA | 11 | AWSVQERGEQY
TRBD2 | TRBJ2-3 | TRBV4-3 | NA | 17 | ASSRRGLAGAGSTDTQY
NA | TRBJ2-3 | TRBV29-1 | once | 11 | SVVADSPYTQY
TRBD2 | TRBJ2-7 | TRBV5-6 | NA | 17 | ASSLRRSGNRGGSYEQY
NA | TRBJ2-1 | TRBV7-2 | NA | 14 | ASRLTPGTGYNEQF
NA | TRBJ1-4 | TRBV15 | NA | 12 | ATSRELTGTKLF
NA | TRBJ1-2 | TRBV6-1 | NA | 11 | ASQLRGDYGYT
NA | TRBJ2-1 | TRBV5-8 | NA | 12 | ASGGTVVYNEQF
NA | TRBJ2-7 | TRBV7-3 | NA | 13 | ASSLERADSYEQY
NA | TRBJ1-1 | TRBV27 | once | 13 | ASILLDRGRGKAF
NA | TRBJ1-5 | TRBV18 | NA | 12 | ASSPQTGNQPQH
TRBD1 | TRBJ2-7 | TRBV5-1 | NA | 12 | ASSGGQGAHEQY
NA | TRBJ1-4 | TRBV2 | NA | 13 | ASSVRRVSNEKLF
TRBD2 | TRBJ2-3 | TRBV7-6 | NA | 15 | ASSPRGVAGAADTQY
NA | TRBJ2-1 | TRBV28 | NA | 10 | ASSLRYNEQF
NA | TRBJ2-5 | TRBV2 | NA | 11 | ASSGQRQETQY
NA | TRBJ1-2 | TRBV7-9 | NA | 10 | ASSFALYGYT
NA | TRBJ1-4 | TRBV19 | once | 13 | ASSDRSGEVEKLF
NA | TRBJ1-5 | TRBV2 | NA | 12 | ASCQESGEQPQH
TRBD1 | TRBJ2-7 | TRBV19 | once | 13 | ASSRQGNPYGEQY
TRBD2 | TRBJ2-1 | TRBV19 | NA | 13 | ATQKQREGGNEQF
NA | TRBJ2-2 | TRBV19 | NA | 14 | ASRRSGTASTGELF
NA | TRBJ2-5 | TRBV14 | NA | 13 | ASSQALAFRETQY
NA | TRBJ1-1 | TRBV11-2 | NA | 15 | ASSLAQGTFRNTEAF
NA | TRBJ2-7 | TRBV19 | NA | 13 | ASSIRGGSIYEQY
TRBD2 | TRBJ2-7 | TRBV28 | NA | 12 | ASSGTTYTYEQY
NA | TRBJ1-2 | TRBV25-1 | NA | 12 | ASSRRGEDYGYT
NA | TRBJ2-5 | TRBV2 | NA | 11 | ASNRGVYETQY
NA | TRBJ2-3 | TRBV27 | NA | 13 | ASSLYGIHTDTQY
NA | TRBJ2-7 | TRBV14 | NA | 12 | ASSQDFFSSPQY
NA | TRBJ2-5 | TRBV4-1 | NA | 12 | ASSQVTTQETQY
NA | TRBJ1-4 | TRBV27 | NA | 12 | ASRLTGFNEKLF
TRBD2 | TRBJ2-7 | TRBV7-2 | NA | 12 | ASRLTGGLYEQY
TRBD1 | TRBJ2-1 | TRBV11-2 | NA | 16 | ASSPRRGTGHWYNEQF
TRBD1 | TRBJ2-1 | TRBV2 | NA | 13 | ASRSDTGGYNEQF
TRBD2 | TRBJ2-7 | TRBV9 | NA | 14 | ASSGGPGLEIYEQY
TRBD1 | TRBJ2-1 | TRBV29-1 | NA | 12 | SARGTGTYNEQF
NA | TRBJ1-2 | TRBV6-4 | NA | 11 | ASSAGHQGGYT
NA | TRBJ2-7 | TRBV6-5 | NA | 11 | ASSLERYYEQY
TRBD1 | TRBJ2-7 | TRBV7-2 | NA | 14 | ASSLDEGQGTYEQY
NA | TRBJ2-2 | TRBV25-1 | NA | 15 | ASSGLGGPAVVGELF
NA | TRBJ2-2 | TRBV10-3 | once | 12 | AITRRTNTGELF
TRBD2 | TRBJ2-7 | TRBV7-9 | NA | 15 | ASSFRVAGSPTYEQY
NA | TRBJ1-5 | TRBV4-1 | NA | 14 | ASSQGETRPNQPQH
TRBD1 | TRBJ1-1 | TRBV5-4 | NA | 11 | ASSGGDSFEAF
NA | TRBJ2-1 | TRBV11-2 | NA | 10 | ASSQVTLNQF
TRBD2 | TRBJ2-2 | TRBV18 | NA | 13 | ASSSREGNTGELF
NA | TRBJ2-7 | TRBV5-5 | once | 8 | ASGWDEQY
NA | TRBJ2-3 | TRBV4-3 | NA | 12 | ASSQEGRSDTQY